One T cell receptor beta chain is described in this entry. The data belong to a study of technical replicates of blood from a few donors. Assay used: immunoSEQ multiplex PCR; TCRdb lists only in-frame clones, some missing. The sample holds about 66,000 clones, approximately 87% seen once. This clonotype was sampled from a human donor in good health. Some clones in this sample may be carry-over from other donors' samples. Sequenced input: PBMCs.

The DNA of the CDR3 is TGTGCCTGGAGTGTACTTTCTGCAGGGCACGGCTACACCTTC. It encodes CAWSVLSAGHGYTF. The rearrangement links TRBV30 to TRBJ1-2; a possible D gene is TRBD1 (5 bases). Trimming removed 0 bases at V and 8 bases at J, with 16 bases between. This CDR3 comprises 14 residues. Germline CDR1 GTSNPN, CDR2 SVGIG (reference sequence). The full variable domain, rest sourced from reference TRBV30 and TRBJ1-2, is SQTIHQWPATLVQPVGSPLSLECTVEGTSNPNLYWYRQAAGRGLQLLFYSVGIGQISSEVPQNLSASRPQDRQFILSSKKLLLSDSGFYLCAWSVLSAGHGYTFGSGTRLTVV.